This TCR beta chain came from a study of cytomegalovirus exposure and HLA in healthy donors (TCRdb year 2017). Context from the whole study: According to an earlier analysis of 587 of the donors, 150 million to 200 million T cells yielded 90 million to 140 million unique TCR beta sequences and about 300 Gb of sequence data. The aim of the study was to test whether cataloging public T cell receptors could identify signatures of past pathogen exposure. Genome-wide SNP genotypes for about three fifths of the roughly 670 donors were used in a later genetic analysis, which treated that subset as a discovery cohort. Class I and class II HLA loci were covered by the typing at four-digit resolution. In the later analysis, no new phenotypic data were used to find candidate immune exposures; instead, reliance was placed on TCR beta sequences and their occurrence across donors. To predict cytomegalovirus infection status, the study brought together high-throughput TCR immunosequencing, statistical association of individual TCRs with disease status, and machine learning. A later analysis re-analyzed previously published TCR beta repertoires from roughly 630 donors and added high-resolution HLA genotyping to study TCR occurrence patterns. Every repertoire in the discovery cohort had been generated on one and the same sequencing platform. In addition to the first cohort of around 670 subjects, a separate validation cohort of 120 different subjects was used. Among some 400 genotyped donors of the cohort, an average of around 250,000 unique TCR beta nucleotide sequences was sequenced per donor, of which about 19% were non-productive. Typing coverage varied by locus: 629-630 donors for A, B, C, DRB1 and DQB1; roughly 560 for DQA1; about 590 for DPA1; roughly 450 for DPB1. In an earlier analysis of more than 550 of the donors, high-throughput TCR beta sequencing was used to judge whether each TCR beta V gene segment behaved as functional or pseudogenic. Donor age, sex, ethnicity and CMV serostatus were collected together with the repertoire data. A handful of DR-DQ haplotypes were treated as single units for association and clustering because of strong linkage in the cohort. Using immunosequencing, the study profiled T cell repertoires from around 680 subjects and related those repertoires to cytomegalovirus serostatus. The genetic ancestry cluster associated with self-reported Caucasian donors included over 65% of the roughly 400 genotyped donors. An early release covering around 630 HLA-typed donors comprised about 300 gigabases of sequencing data and tens of millions of unique TCR sequences.

This clone was seen only a few times. This receptor's antigen is unknown. The input lacks base qualities; no much larger clone sits a single base away. Trimming takes 0 bases from V and 4 bases from J, and the germline ends sit 7 bases apart. Reading from cysteine to phenylalanine, the CDR3 counts 14 amino acids. CDR3 DNA only is kept here, 42 bases in frame from base 1. The germline V gene encodes CDR1 MNHNS and CDR2 SASEGT. The cohort was made up of approximately 700 healthy bone marrow donors. At the time of sampling, all cohort members were nominally healthy, though unrecorded immune exposures were likely present. The donor tested CMV seropositive and was one of the 289 seropositive cohort members. Each donor provided a peripheral blood sample, and peripheral blood mononuclear cells were used for TCR beta sequencing. Genomic DNA was extracted from the blood cell samples with the Qiagen DNeasy Blood Extraction Kit.

General study outcomes and caveats: A later analysis reported that several top co-occurrence clusters appeared linked to parvovirus B19, influenza, CMV and Epstein-Barr virus. An association between a missense DCLRE1C variant and V-gene and J-gene trimming of TCR beta chains was found in a later genetic analysis and replicated in an independent cohort. According to a later analysis, most CMV-associated TCR beta chains appeared to be HLA-restricted, and the HLA associations seemed to be driven largely by CMV exposure. Compared with equally common non-associated chains, HLA-associated TCR beta chains in a later analysis were more clonally expanded and had lower generation probabilities. Roughly uniform sequencing depth across donors was assumed in presence/absence analyses, although this assumption may not hold. The classifier was reported to diagnose cytomegalovirus status with high specificity and sensitivity in both the original and validation cohorts. Because some donors lacked HLA typing at each locus, the association tests relied only on the typed subset. In the study, approximately 160 TCR beta chains were listed as associated with cytomegalovirus. In a later analysis, 16,951 TCR beta sequences were associated with specific HLA alleles at a false discovery rate of 0.05. A later analysis found that TCR association rates varied across HLA loci, with DRB1 alleles showing the most associated TCRs and HLA-C alleles the fewest. This cohort had only TCR beta chains sequenced, and the lack of alpha or paired-chain data limited which features could be detected. Most TCR sequences were seen in very few donors, while some public TCRs were found in many individuals. A further reported finding was that TCR beta sequences accurately predicted the HLA-A and HLA-B alleles for most subjects in the first cohort. For the cohort, immune exposure information was limited to CMV serostatus. Correlated functional status among segregating V segments might reflect linkage disequilibrium, but an unknown experimental factor could not be ruled out. A few of the identified cytomegalovirus-associated TCR beta chains were confirmed in vitro to be specific for cytomegalovirus antigens. When HLA alleles, especially DR and DQ, strongly co-occurred, attributing TCR associations to individual alleles was difficult. The authors suggested that the approach could potentially be extended to other disease states and immunological phenotypes. A cluster of highly shared sequence variants was judged likely to be a technical artifact of the sequencing pipeline. In an earlier analysis of some 500 of the donors, most TCR beta V segments appeared in productive rearrangements about 90% or about 30% of the time, broadly matching IMGT annotations. According to a later genetic analysis, donors in an Asian-associated ancestry cluster had fewer N-insertions in productive TCRs than the approximately 650-donor mean. Because the 87-base-pair reads could not distinguish some IMGT-functional V segments, including TRBV6-2 and TRBV6-3, those segments were excluded. The earlier analysis of a few hundred of the donors excluded seventeen rarely observed V segments, including chromosome 9 orphons, because counts were too low.

The library came from the immunoSEQ multiplex PCR assay. A mixture of 60 forward primers for TCR Vbeta segments and 13 reverse primers for TCR Jbeta segments was used in the multiplex PCR. A multiplex PCR assay on genomic DNA amplified the CDR3 region of rearranged TCR beta genes. Amplified TCR beta libraries were sequenced as 87-base-pair reads on the Illumina HiSeq System. As for the original processing: In a later analysis, tens of millions of unique TCR beta chains were counted across the roughly 670 repertoires, and approximately 11 million of these chains were shared by at least two donors. Raw reads were error-corrected and collapsed into unique sequences with a nearest-neighbor algorithm that merged closely related sequences to remove PCR and sequencing errors. V, D and J gene segments were assigned by aligning CDR3 sequences to IMGT reference sequences. Each retained sequence needed at least a six-nucleotide match to both a V gene segment and a J gene segment. A rearrangement was called productive if the CDR3 had no stop codons and remained in frame with V and J, and every other rearrangement was called non-productive. CDR3 was defined according to IMGT convention as the region running from the second conserved V-encoded cysteine to the conserved J-encoded phenylalanine. In an earlier analysis of around 540 of the donors, sequences lacking an unambiguous match to a single V gene segment were excluded. In an earlier analysis of 587 of the donors, V segments were called functional above 56.7% productive rearrangements and were called segregating when the between-donor standard deviation exceeded 5%. A statistical classification framework was developed to diagnose cytomegalovirus status using the catalog of TCR beta chain sequences. V and J gene assignment, in a later analysis, came from comparing TCR nucleotide sequences with IMGT/GENE-DB human TR gene sequences. A later analysis assigned CDR3 sequences and most-parsimonious VDJ recombination scenarios with the TCRdist pipeline. In a later analysis, each TCR beta chain was defined by its CDR3 amino acid sequence together with its V-gene family, and reads without a unique V-gene family were excluded. In a later analysis, around 600 highly shared, low-generation-probability nucleotide sequences were removed to address suspected cross-contamination and a sequencing artifact. A later analysis calculated a clonal expansion index for each public chain from normalized within-repertoire ranks of inferred template counts. Generation probabilities in a later analysis came from a VDJ recombination model fitted to out-of-frame rearrangements, and those results were checked against IGoR. In a later analysis, TCR-TCR, TCR-HLA and TCR-CMV co-occurrence was scored with hypergeometric tests, and a repertoire-size bias correction was applied to TCR pairs. To estimate false discovery rates, a later analysis permuted the HLA or CMV assignments 20 times. A later analysis grouped co-occurring TCRs with DBSCAN, adding TCRdist sequence similarity when clustering within HLA-allele-positive subsets. Repertoires with fewer than 30,000 or more than 120,000 public chains were left out of co-occurrence clustering, as were five repertoires with anomalous nucleotide sharing. The source is immuneACCESS, and TCRdb retained only in-frame sequences with V and J called. Part of the clones is not carried over; for the studies checked, unresolved V genes explain less than half of this, and the remainder is unexplained. From that table come the V and J calls and clone size; the DNA was used to work out D and trimming. In all, the sample holds around 100,000 clones, and 75% of those were seen once. The ten largest clones represent around an eighth of the sample.

This receptor chain uses TRBV6-1 and TRBJ1-5; TRBD1 could be the D gene, as 6 bases match. The material sequenced was PBMCs. The TCR originated in a male donor in good health and CMV-seropositive. CDR3 region: CASSEAGQNQPQHF. The nucleotide sequence is given as TGTGCCAGCAGTGAAGCAGGACAGAATCAGCCCCAGCATTTT.